The rows below give T cell receptor beta chains drawn from one sample of a study of T cell responses to AZD1222 COVID-19 vaccine. The protocol was immunoSEQ multiplex PCR, while the TCRdb copy is restricted to in-frame clones and leaves out a portion. The sample carries 90,000 to 140,000 clones, 88% recorded once. Sequencing used peripheral blood, obtained on day 0 of AZD1222 vaccination. The receptors originated from an adult in good health. CDR3s include the opening cysteine and the closing phenylalanine or tryptophan. Fields, in order: J gene, V gene, D gene, clone size, CDR3 DNA, CDR3 protein. The D gene is left open where the match is weak. Size is omitted from some rows. Given values are once, few, many or a class for expanded clones.

j_gene: TRBJ1-2
v_gene: TRBV5-1
d_gene: TRBD1
abundance: NA
CDR3nt: TGCGCCAGCGGACCGGGACAGGGGCAGGACTACACCTTC
CDR3aa: CASGPGQGQDYTF

j_gene: TRBJ1-2
v_gene: TRBV5-4
d_gene: NA
abundance: few
CDR3nt: TGTGCCAGCAGCCCTAATGAACGGATAGGGGATGGCTACACCTTC
CDR3aa: CASSPNERIGDGYTF

j_gene: TRBJ1-2
v_gene: TRBV7-9
d_gene: TRBD1
abundance: NA
CDR3nt: TGTGCCAGCAGCCCACAGGGGCCAGATGGCTACACCTTC
CDR3aa: CASSPQGPDGYTF

j_gene: TRBJ1-1
v_gene: TRBV28
d_gene: TRBD1
abundance: NA
CDR3nt: TGTGCCAGCAACCAGCAGGGGGCTTTGGCTGAAGCTTTCTTT
CDR3aa: CASNQQGALAEAFF

j_gene: TRBJ2-1
v_gene: TRBV27
d_gene: NA
abundance: NA
CDR3nt: TGTGCCAGCAGTCTACACAGGGTACGGGACCGGGATGAGCAGTTCTTC
CDR3aa: CASSLHRVRDRDEQFF

j_gene: TRBJ1-6
v_gene: TRBV15
d_gene: NA
abundance: NA
CDR3nt: TGTGCCACCAGCAGAGATATTGGGGAGTGGATACTTTCACCCCTCCACTTT
CDR3aa: CATSRDIGEWILSPLHF

j_gene: TRBJ2-1
v_gene: TRBV6-2/TRBV6-3
d_gene: TRBD1
abundance: NA
CDR3nt: TGTGCCAGCAGTTACCTGGACAGGGGTGGCGAGCAGTTCTTC
CDR3aa: CASSYLDRGGEQFF

j_gene: TRBJ2-1
v_gene: TRBV9
d_gene: NA
abundance: NA
CDR3nt: TGTGCCAGCAGCGTAGCTGGGCTAGCGAATGAGCAGTTCTTC
CDR3aa: CASSVAGLANEQFF

j_gene: TRBJ1-6
v_gene: TRBV2
d_gene: NA
abundance: once
CDR3nt: TGTGCCAGCAGTGTTCGCAGGGATAGTTCACCCCTCCACTTT
CDR3aa: CASSVRRDSSPLHF

j_gene: TRBJ1-5
v_gene: TRBV5-4
d_gene: NA
abundance: NA
CDR3nt: TGTGCCAGCAGCTTCGGGGGAGGCGATCAGCCCCAGCATTTT
CDR3aa: CASSFGGGDQPQHF

j_gene: TRBJ2-3
v_gene: TRBV10-3
d_gene: TRBD2
abundance: NA
CDR3nt: TGTGCCATCAGTGGGACTAGCGGACGCACAGATACGCAGTATTTT
CDR3aa: CAISGTSGRTDTQYF

j_gene: TRBJ2-7
v_gene: TRBV7-2
d_gene: NA
abundance: few
CDR3nt: TGTGCCAGCAGCTTAGCTCCCAGGGGTGAGCAGTACTTC
CDR3aa: CASSLAPRGEQYF

j_gene: TRBJ2-2
v_gene: TRBV11-3
d_gene: NA
abundance: NA
CDR3nt: TGTGCCAGCAGCTTAGACTTAAACACCGGGGAGCTGTTTTTT
CDR3aa: CASSLDLNTGELFF

j_gene: TRBJ2-1
v_gene: TRBV30
d_gene: NA
abundance: NA
CDR3nt: TGTGCCTGGAGTAGGGGACACACTTACAATGAGCAGTTCTTC
CDR3aa: CAWSRGHTYNEQFF

j_gene: TRBJ2-1
v_gene: TRBV27
d_gene: TRBD2
abundance: once
CDR3nt: TGTGCCAGCAGTTTGCGGGAGGTCTACAATGAGCAGTTCTTC
CDR3aa: CASSLREVYNEQFF

j_gene: TRBJ1-2
v_gene: TRBV7-2
d_gene: TRBD1
abundance: NA
CDR3nt: TGTGCCAGCAGCCGGGACAGTAACTATGGCTACACCTTC
CDR3aa: CASSRDSNYGYTF

j_gene: TRBJ2-2
v_gene: TRBV4-2
d_gene: TRBD2
abundance: NA
CDR3nt: TGTGCCAGCAGCCCTAGCGGGAGTACGCCCGGGGAGCTGTTTTTT
CDR3aa: CASSPSGSTPGELFF

j_gene: TRBJ1-2
v_gene: TRBV11-2
d_gene: TRBD1
abundance: few
CDR3nt: TGTGCCAGCAGCGTCGGGACAGGGGAAGGTGGCTACACCTTC
CDR3aa: CASSVGTGEGGYTF

j_gene: TRBJ2-2
v_gene: TRBV7-9
d_gene: NA
abundance: NA
CDR3nt: TGTGCCAGCAGCTTAGGGCGGGAATCCGCCGGGGAGCTGTTTTTT
CDR3aa: CASSLGRESAGELFF

j_gene: TRBJ2-7
v_gene: TRBV20-1
d_gene: TRBD1
abundance: NA
CDR3nt: TGCAGTGCTAGTATCCTACAGGGGATGGGGTACGAGCAGTACTTC
CDR3aa: CSASILQGMGYEQYF

j_gene: TRBJ1-6
v_gene: TRBV3-1/TRBV3-2
d_gene: TRBD1
abundance: NA
CDR3nt: TGTGCCAGCAGCCAAGGGACAGGGCCCGGCATACTGACCCTCCACTTT
CDR3aa: CASSQGTGPGILTLHF

j_gene: TRBJ1-5
v_gene: TRBV28
d_gene: NA
abundance: NA
CDR3nt: TGTGCCAGTCAGAAAGGAGGGTACAATCAGCCCCAGCATTTT
CDR3aa: CASQKGGYNQPQHF

j_gene: TRBJ1-2
v_gene: TRBV2
d_gene: NA
abundance: NA
CDR3nt: TGTGCCAGCACCTCTTACGGGGTAGCCAACTATGGCTACACCTTC
CDR3aa: CASTSYGVANYGYTF

j_gene: TRBJ2-5
v_gene: TRBV4-1
d_gene: TRBD2
abundance: NA
CDR3nt: TGCGCCAGCAGCCAAGGACTAGCGGGAGGGGATGAGACCCAGTACTTC
CDR3aa: CASSQGLAGGDETQYF

j_gene: TRBJ2-7
v_gene: TRBV5-4
d_gene: TRBD1
abundance: NA
CDR3nt: TGTGCCAGCAGCCCCCGGGACAGGGATGACGAGCAGTACTTC
CDR3aa: CASSPRDRDDEQYF

j_gene: TRBJ2-2
v_gene: TRBV14
d_gene: TRBD2
abundance: NA
CDR3nt: TGTGCCAGCAGCCCATTAGCGGGAGGCCTCACCGGGGAGCTGTTTTTT
CDR3aa: CASSPLAGGLTGELFF

j_gene: TRBJ2-7
v_gene: TRBV30
d_gene: TRBD2
abundance: NA
CDR3nt: TGTGCCTGGAGTGGGACTAGCGGGGGGTACGAGCAGTACTTC
CDR3aa: CAWSGTSGGYEQYF

j_gene: TRBJ2-4
v_gene: TRBV7-9
d_gene: NA
abundance: few
CDR3nt: TGTGCCAGCAGCCACGACAGAGCCAAAAACATTCAGTACTTC
CDR3aa: CASSHDRAKNIQYF

j_gene: TRBJ1-5
v_gene: TRBV6-5
d_gene: NA
abundance: NA
CDR3nt: TGTGCCAGCAGGAAGAACAGAGAATCCAATCAGCCCCAGCATTTT
CDR3aa: CASRKNRESNQPQHF

j_gene: TRBJ1-1
v_gene: TRBV21-1
d_gene: NA
abundance: few
CDR3nt: TGTGCCAGCAGCAACCAGAGTACAGGGGTCAGGACTGAAGCTTTCTTT
CDR3aa: CASSNQSTGVRTEAFF

j_gene: TRBJ1-2
v_gene: TRBV10-3
d_gene: TRBD1
abundance: NA
CDR3nt: TGTGCCACCGACCACGGACAGGGTATCTTAGGCTACACCTTC
CDR3aa: CATDHGQGILGYTF

j_gene: TRBJ2-1
v_gene: TRBV7-2
d_gene: NA
abundance: NA
CDR3nt: TGTGCCAGCACCCAGGGGCAGAACAATGAGCAGTTCTTC
CDR3aa: CASTQGQNNEQFF